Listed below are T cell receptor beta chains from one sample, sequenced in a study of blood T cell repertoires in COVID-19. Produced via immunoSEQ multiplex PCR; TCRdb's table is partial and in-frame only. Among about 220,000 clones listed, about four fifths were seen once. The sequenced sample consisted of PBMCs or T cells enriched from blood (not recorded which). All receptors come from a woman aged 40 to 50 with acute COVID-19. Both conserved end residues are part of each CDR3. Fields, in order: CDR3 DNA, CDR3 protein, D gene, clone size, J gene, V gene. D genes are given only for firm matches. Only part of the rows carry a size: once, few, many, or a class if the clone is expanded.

CDR3nt: TGTGCCTGCCTCCGGAGTAGCGGGGTAAATGAGCAGTTCTTC; CDR3aa: CACLRSSGVNEQFF; d_gene: TRBD2; abundance: -; j_gene: TRBJ2-1; v_gene: TRBV30
CDR3nt: TGTGCCAGCAGTTCCCAATCAGGGGTTCTAAATGAAAAACTGTTTTTT; CDR3aa: CASSSQSGVLNEKLFF; d_gene: -; abundance: -; j_gene: TRBJ1-4; v_gene: TRBV6-5
CDR3nt: TGTGCCAGCAGCGACGGACAGTTTGACATGAACACTGAAGCTTTCTTT; CDR3aa: CASSDGQFDMNTEAFF; d_gene: -; abundance: once; j_gene: TRBJ1-1; v_gene: TRBV9
CDR3nt: TGTGCCAGCAGTGGTCCGGGACAGGTCACTGGAAACACCATATATTTT; CDR3aa: CASSGPGQVTGNTIYF; d_gene: TRBD1; abundance: few; j_gene: TRBJ1-3; v_gene: TRBV2
CDR3nt: TGCGCCAGCAGCCAAGATCGACTAGCGGCGAGCACAGATACGCAGTATTTT; CDR3aa: CASSQDRLAASTDTQYF; d_gene: TRBD2; abundance: -; j_gene: TRBJ2-3; v_gene: TRBV4-1
CDR3nt: TGTGCCTGGATTCCCCCGGGACTAGCGGGAGACATGTCCTACAATGAGCAGTTCTTC; CDR3aa: CAWIPPGLAGDMSYNEQFF; d_gene: TRBD2; abundance: -; j_gene: TRBJ2-1; v_gene: TRBV30
CDR3nt: TGTGCCAGTAGTAAGGCGGGAGCTTGGGAGCAGTACTTC; CDR3aa: CASSKAGAWEQYF; d_gene: TRBD2; abundance: few; j_gene: TRBJ2-7; v_gene: TRBV19
CDR3nt: TGTGCCAGTAGTATAGACCCAGGGATGCCCCAGCATTTT; CDR3aa: CASSIDPGMPQHF; d_gene: -; abundance: -; j_gene: TRBJ1-5; v_gene: TRBV19
CDR3nt: TGTGCCAGCAGCGTAGGGGATGGGGGCGAGACCCCAGGCTATGGCTACACCTTC; CDR3aa: CASSVGDGGETPGYGYTF; d_gene: -; abundance: -; j_gene: TRBJ1-2; v_gene: TRBV9
CDR3nt: TGTGCCAGCGCCCAGGGGTCTAAGGATTCACCCCTCCACTTT; CDR3aa: CASAQGSKDSPLHF; d_gene: -; abundance: -; j_gene: TRBJ1-6; v_gene: TRBV18
CDR3nt: TGTGCCAGCAGTTTACGTAGCGGGGGGGCCGGCAATGAGCAGTTCTTC; CDR3aa: CASSLRSGGAGNEQFF; d_gene: TRBD2; abundance: few; j_gene: TRBJ2-1; v_gene: TRBV27